These T cell receptor beta chains were read from a single sample in a study of blood T cell repertoires in COVID-19. Measured with immunoSEQ multiplex PCR; TCRdb has only the in-frame clones, and not every one. The sample yields around 200,000 clones, around 80% seen once. The sequenced sample was peripheral blood. All receptors come from a woman in her 70s with acute or convalescent COVID-19. CDR3s include the opening cysteine and the closing phenylalanine or tryptophan. A D gene is named only where the DNA matches it firmly.

v_call: TRBV6-4; j_call: TRBJ2-1; d_call: -; cdr3_nt: TGTGCCAGCAGTGAGGGCGGGCATCCCTACAATGAGCAGTTCTTC; cdr3_aa: CASSEGGHPYNEQFF
v_call: TRBV5-1; j_call: TRBJ2-6; d_call: TRBD1; cdr3_nt: TGCGCCAGCAGCGGGACAGGGACGACTGGGGCCAACGTCCTGACTTTC; cdr3_aa: CASSGTGTTGANVLTF
v_call: TRBV28; j_call: TRBJ2-7; d_call: -; cdr3_nt: TGTGCCAGCAGTTTAGGCCCCAGTCCCTACGAGCAGTACTTC; cdr3_aa: CASSLGPSPYEQYF
v_call: TRBV3-1/TRBV3-2; j_call: TRBJ2-7; d_call: TRBD1; cdr3_nt: TGTGCAACAGGGACAGACACCTACGAGCAGTACTTC; cdr3_aa: CATGTDTYEQYF
v_call: TRBV24-1; j_call: TRBJ1-4; d_call: -; cdr3_nt: TGTGCCACCAGTGACCCGGCCCTCGAGGGGGATGAAAAACTGTTTTTT; cdr3_aa: CATSDPALEGDEKLFF
v_call: TRBV19; j_call: TRBJ1-1; d_call: -; cdr3_nt: TGTGCCAGTAGTGCCCAAGAGCTGAACACTGAAGCTTTCTTT; cdr3_aa: CASSAQELNTEAFF
v_call: TRBV5-1; j_call: TRBJ2-1; d_call: TRBD2; cdr3_nt: TGCGCCAGCAGTAGCGGGCCCGTCAATGAGCAGTTCTTC; cdr3_aa: CASSSGPVNEQFF
v_call: TRBV30; j_call: TRBJ2-5; d_call: TRBD2; cdr3_nt: TGTGCCTGGAGTGTACCGGGAGGGTCCCAAGAGACCCAGTACTTC; cdr3_aa: CAWSVPGGSQETQYF
v_call: TRBV5-1; j_call: TRBJ1-3; d_call: TRBD1; cdr3_nt: TGCGCCAGCAGCTATAGGACAGGCGAGCTCTCTGGAAACACCATATATTTT; cdr3_aa: CASSYRTGELSGNTIYF
v_call: TRBV21-1; j_call: TRBJ1-2; d_call: -; cdr3_nt: TGTGCCAGCAGCAAAGACGCCGGGGTCCCAAACTATGGCTACACCTTC; cdr3_aa: CASSKDAGVPNYGYTF
v_call: TRBV7-9; j_call: TRBJ2-5; d_call: TRBD1; cdr3_nt: TGTGCCAGCACAACCTCGGGACAGGGGGCAGAGACCCAGTACTTC; cdr3_aa: CASTTSGQGAETQYF
v_call: TRBV7-7; j_call: TRBJ2-5; d_call: -; cdr3_nt: TGTGCCAGCAGCTTAGACAGTTTAATGTGTCAAGAGACCCAGTACTTC; cdr3_aa: CASSLDSLMCQETQYF
v_call: TRBV18; j_call: TRBJ2-3; d_call: TRBD2; cdr3_nt: TGTGCCAGCTCACCCCCGGGACTAGCGGGAGAGGCAACGCAGTATTTT; cdr3_aa: CASSPPGLAGEATQYF
v_call: TRBV6-5; j_call: TRBJ2-3; d_call: -; cdr3_nt: TGTGCCAGTCAGGGGCTCCCAGATACGCAGTATTTT; cdr3_aa: CASQGLPDTQYF
v_call: TRBV5-1; j_call: TRBJ2-1; d_call: TRBD2; cdr3_nt: TGCGCCAGCACCGGGACTAGCGGGAAGTATGAGCAGTTCTTC; cdr3_aa: CASTGTSGKYEQFF